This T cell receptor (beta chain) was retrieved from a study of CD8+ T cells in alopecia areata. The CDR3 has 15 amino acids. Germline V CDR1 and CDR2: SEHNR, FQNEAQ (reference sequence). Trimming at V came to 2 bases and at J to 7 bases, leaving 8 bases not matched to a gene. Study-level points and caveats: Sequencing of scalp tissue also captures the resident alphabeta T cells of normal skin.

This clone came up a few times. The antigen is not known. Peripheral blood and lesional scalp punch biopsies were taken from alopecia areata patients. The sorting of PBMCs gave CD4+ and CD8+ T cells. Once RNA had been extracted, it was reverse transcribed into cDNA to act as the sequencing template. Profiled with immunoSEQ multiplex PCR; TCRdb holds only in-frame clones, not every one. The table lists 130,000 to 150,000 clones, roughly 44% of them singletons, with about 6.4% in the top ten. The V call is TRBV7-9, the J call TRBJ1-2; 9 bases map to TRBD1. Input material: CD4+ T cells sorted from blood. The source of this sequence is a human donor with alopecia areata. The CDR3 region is CASSLRTGESFGYTF. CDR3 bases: TGTGCCAGCAGCTTAAGGACAGGGGAGTCGTTTGGCTACACCTTC.